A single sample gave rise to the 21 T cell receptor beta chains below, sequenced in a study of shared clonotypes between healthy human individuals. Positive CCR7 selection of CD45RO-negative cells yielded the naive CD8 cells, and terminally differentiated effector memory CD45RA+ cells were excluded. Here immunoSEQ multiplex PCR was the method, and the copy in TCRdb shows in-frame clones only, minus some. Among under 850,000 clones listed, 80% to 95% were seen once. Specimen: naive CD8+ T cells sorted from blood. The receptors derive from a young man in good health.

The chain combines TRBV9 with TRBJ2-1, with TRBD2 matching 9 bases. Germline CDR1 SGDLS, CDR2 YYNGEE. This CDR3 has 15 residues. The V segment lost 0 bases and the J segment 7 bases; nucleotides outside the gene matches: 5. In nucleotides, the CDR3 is TGTGCCAGCAGCGTAGAGGGCGGGAGGGGGAATGAGCAGTTCTTC. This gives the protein CASSVEGGRGNEQFF.

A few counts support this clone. As DNA, the CDR3 is TGTGCCAGCAGTAGTTTGGACAGCGGCGACGGGGAGCTGTTTTTT. The encoded protein is CASSSLDSGDGELFF. The chain links TRBV6-6 to TRBJ2-2, with D possibly TRBD1 on 6 matching bases. Germline V CDR1 and CDR2: MNHNY, SVGAGI (reference sequence). V was trimmed by 5 bases and J by 7 bases, leaving 17 bases between them. The CDR3 runs 15 residues.

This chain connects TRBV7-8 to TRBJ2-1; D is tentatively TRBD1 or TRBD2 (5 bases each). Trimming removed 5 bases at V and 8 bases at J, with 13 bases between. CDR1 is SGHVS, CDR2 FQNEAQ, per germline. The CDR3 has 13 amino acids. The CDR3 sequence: CASSPAWGYEQFF. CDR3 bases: TGTGCCAGCAGCCCAGCTTGGGGGTATGAGCAGTTCTTC.

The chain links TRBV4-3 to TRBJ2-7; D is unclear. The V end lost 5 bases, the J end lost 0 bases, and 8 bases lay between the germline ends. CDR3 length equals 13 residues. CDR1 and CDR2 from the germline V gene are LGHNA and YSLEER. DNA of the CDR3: TGCGCCAGCAGCGAGACGCGCTCCTACGAGCAGTACTTC. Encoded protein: CASSETRSYEQYF.

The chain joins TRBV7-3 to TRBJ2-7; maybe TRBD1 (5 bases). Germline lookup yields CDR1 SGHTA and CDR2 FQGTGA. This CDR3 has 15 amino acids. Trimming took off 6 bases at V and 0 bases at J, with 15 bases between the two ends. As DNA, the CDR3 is TGTGCCAGCAGTTATTACCCAGGGCCCTCCTACGAGCAGTACTTC. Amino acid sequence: CASSYYPGPSYEQYF.

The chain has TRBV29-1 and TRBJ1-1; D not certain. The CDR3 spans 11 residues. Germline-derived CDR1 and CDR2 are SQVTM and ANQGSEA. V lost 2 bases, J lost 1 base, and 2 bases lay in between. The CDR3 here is CSVERNTEAFF. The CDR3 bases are TGCAGCGTTGAAAGGAACACTGAAGCTTTCTTT.

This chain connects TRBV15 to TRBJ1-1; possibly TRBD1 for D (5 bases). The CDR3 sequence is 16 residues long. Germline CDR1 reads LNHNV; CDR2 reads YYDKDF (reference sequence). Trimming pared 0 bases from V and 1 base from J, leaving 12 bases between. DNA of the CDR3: TGTGCCACCAGCAGAGATACCGGGACGAAGAACACTGAAGCTTTCTTT. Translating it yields CATSRDTGTKNTEAFF.

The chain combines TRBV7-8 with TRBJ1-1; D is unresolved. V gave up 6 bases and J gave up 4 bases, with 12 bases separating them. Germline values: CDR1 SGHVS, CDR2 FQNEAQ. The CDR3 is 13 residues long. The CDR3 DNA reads TGTGCCAGCAGTATGGAAGACGGCACTGAAGCTTTCTTT. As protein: CASSMEDGTEAFF. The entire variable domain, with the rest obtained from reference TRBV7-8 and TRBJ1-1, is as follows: GAGVSQSPRYKVAKRGQDVALRCDPISGHVSLFWYQQALGQGPEFLTYFQNEAQLDKSGLPSDRFFAERPEGSVSTLKIQRTQQEDSAVYLCASSMEDGTEAFFGQGTRLTVV.

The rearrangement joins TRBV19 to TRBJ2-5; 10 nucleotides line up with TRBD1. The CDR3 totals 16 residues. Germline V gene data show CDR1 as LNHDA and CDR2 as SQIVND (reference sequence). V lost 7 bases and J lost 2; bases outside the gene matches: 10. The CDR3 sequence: CASTPGTGDRQETQYF. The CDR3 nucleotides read TGTGCCAGTACCCCGGGGACAGGGGACCGTCAAGAGACCCAGTACTTC.

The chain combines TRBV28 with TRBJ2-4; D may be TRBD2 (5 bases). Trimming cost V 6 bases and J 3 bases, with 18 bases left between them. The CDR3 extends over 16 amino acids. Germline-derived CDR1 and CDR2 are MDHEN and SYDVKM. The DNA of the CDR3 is TGTGCCAGCAGCCGGAGAGGGCTTGAGTACAAAAACATTCAGTACTTC. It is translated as CASSRRGLEYKNIQYF.

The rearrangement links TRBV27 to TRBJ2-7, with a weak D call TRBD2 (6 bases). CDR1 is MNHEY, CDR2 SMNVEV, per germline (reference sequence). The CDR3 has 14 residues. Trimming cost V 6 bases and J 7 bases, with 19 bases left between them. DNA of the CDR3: TGTGCCAGCAGCCCCCGGGGGTCATTTTGGGAGCAGTACTTC. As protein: CASSPRGSFWEQYF.

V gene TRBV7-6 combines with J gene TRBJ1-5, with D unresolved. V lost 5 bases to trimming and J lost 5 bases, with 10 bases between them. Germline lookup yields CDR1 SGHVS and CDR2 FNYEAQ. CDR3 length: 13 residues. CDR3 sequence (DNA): TGTGCCAGCAGCCCTAGTTGGGATCAGCCCCAGCATTTT. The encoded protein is CASSPSWDQPQHF.

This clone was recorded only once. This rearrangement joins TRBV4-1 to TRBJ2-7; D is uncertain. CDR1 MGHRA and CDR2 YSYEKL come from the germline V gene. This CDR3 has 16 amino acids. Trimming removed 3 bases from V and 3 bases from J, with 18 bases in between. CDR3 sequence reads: CASSHSSPGRYYEQYF. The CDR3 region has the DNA TGCGCCAGCAGCCATTCCAGTCCGGGTCGATACTACGAGCAGTACTTC.

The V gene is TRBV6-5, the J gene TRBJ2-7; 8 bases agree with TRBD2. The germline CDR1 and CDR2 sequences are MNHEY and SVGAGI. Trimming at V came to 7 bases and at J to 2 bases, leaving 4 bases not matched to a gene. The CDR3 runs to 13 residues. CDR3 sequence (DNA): TGTGCCAGCACCCCCGGGAGGGCCTACGAGCAGTACTTC. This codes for CASTPGRAYEQYF.

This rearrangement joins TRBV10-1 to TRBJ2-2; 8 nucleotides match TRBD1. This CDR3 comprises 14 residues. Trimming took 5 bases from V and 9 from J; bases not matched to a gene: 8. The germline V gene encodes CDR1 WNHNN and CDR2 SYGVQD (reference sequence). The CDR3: CASSPRQGRRELFF. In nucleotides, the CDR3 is TGCGCCAGCAGTCCCCGACAGGGGAGGCGGGAGCTGTTTTTT.

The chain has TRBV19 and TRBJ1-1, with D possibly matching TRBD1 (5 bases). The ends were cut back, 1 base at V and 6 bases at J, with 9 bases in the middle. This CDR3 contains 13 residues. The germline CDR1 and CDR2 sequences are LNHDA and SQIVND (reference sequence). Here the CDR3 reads CASSIVRDSEAFF. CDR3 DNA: TGTGCCAGTAGTATAGTCAGGGACTCTGAAGCTTTCTTT. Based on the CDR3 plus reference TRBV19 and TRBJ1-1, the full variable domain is DGGITQSPKYLFRKEGQNVTLSCEQNLNHDAMYWYRQDPGQGLRLIYYSQIVNDFQKGDIAEGYSVSREKKESFPLTVTSAQKNPTAFYLCASSIVRDSEAFFGQGTRLTVV.

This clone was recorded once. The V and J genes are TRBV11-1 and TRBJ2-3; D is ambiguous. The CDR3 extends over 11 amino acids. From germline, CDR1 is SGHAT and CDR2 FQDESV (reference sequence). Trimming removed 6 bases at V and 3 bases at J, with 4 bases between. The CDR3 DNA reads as TGTGCCAGCAGACGTACAGATACGCAGTATTTT. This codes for CASRRTDTQYF.

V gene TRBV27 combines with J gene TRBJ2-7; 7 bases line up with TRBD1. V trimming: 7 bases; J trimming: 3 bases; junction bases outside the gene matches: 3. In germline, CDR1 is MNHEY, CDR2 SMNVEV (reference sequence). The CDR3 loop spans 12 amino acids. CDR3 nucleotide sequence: TGTGCCAGCAAGGGACAGCACTACGAGCAGTACTTC. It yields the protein CASKGQHYEQYF.

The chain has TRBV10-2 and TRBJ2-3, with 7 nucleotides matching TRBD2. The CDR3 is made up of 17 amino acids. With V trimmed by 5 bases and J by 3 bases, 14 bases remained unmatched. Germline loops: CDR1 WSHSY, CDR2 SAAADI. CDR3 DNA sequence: TGCGCCAGCAGTTCAGTGGAGACTAGCTTCGGGACAGATACGCAGTATTTT. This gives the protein CASSSVETSFGTDTQYF.

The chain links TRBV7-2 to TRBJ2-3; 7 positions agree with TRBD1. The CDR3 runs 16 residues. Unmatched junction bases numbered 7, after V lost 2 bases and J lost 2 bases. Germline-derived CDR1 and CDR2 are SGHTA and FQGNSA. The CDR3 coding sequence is TGTGCCAGCAGCTTATACAGGGGTGTTCCCACAGATACGCAGTATTTT. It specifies CASSLYRGVPTDTQYF. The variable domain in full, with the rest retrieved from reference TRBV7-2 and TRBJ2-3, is GAGVSQSPSNKVTEKGKDVELRCDPISGHTALYWYRQSLGQGLEFLIYFQGNSAPDKSGLPSDRFSAERTGGSVSTLTIQRTQQEDSAVYLCASSLYRGVPTDTQYFGPGTRLTVL.

CDR3 nucleotides: TGTGCCAGCAGGCTCACGGGACTAGAGCTCTCTGGCACAGATACGCAGTATTTT. This encodes CASRLTGLELSGTDTQYF. This chain links TRBV27 with TRBJ2-3, with 8 bases fitting TRBD2. Germline CDR1 reads MNHEY; CDR2 reads SMNVEV (reference sequence). The CDR3 loop spans 18 amino acids. V was clipped by 6 bases and J by 1 base; unmatched bases: 15.